The 8 T cell receptor beta chains presented below share a single source sample, sequenced in a study of T cell responses to AZD1222 COVID-19 vaccine. Method: immunoSEQ multiplex PCR; TCRdb's copy keeps in-frame clones and lacks some. The sample records more than 85,000 clones, roughly 88% being singletons. The input for sequencing was peripheral blood, taken on day 0 of MenACWY control vaccination. Receptors originate from an adult in good health.

The genes are TRBV28 and TRBJ2-7; TRBD2 matches 9 bases. The CDR3 covers 18 residues. Trimming at V came to 1 base and at J to 3 bases, leaving 13 bases not matched to a gene. Per germline, CDR1 MDHEN and CDR2 SYDVKM. CDR3 in amino acids: CASSLSGLGLAGNYEQYF. CDR3 in DNA: TGTGCCAGCAGTTTATCGGGGTTAGGGCTAGCGGGGAACTACGAGCAGTACTTC.

This chain uses TRBV28 with TRBJ1-2; 12 positions match TRBD1. CDR3 size: 15 residues. Germline CDR1 and CDR2: MDHEN and SYDVKM. The trim removed 4 bases at V and 4 bases at J, leaving 4 bases unmatched. The CDR3 here is CASSSGQGAGYGYTF. Written as DNA, the CDR3 is TGTGCCAGCAGTTCGGGACAGGGGGCCGGCTATGGCTACACCTTC.

This chain links TRBV6-2 or TRBV6-3 with TRBJ1-2; tentatively, D is TRBD1 (6 bases). Trimming took off 7 bases at V and 4 bases at J, with 19 bases between the two ends. The CDR3 extends over 15 amino acids. The germline gives CDR1 MNHEY, CDR2 SVGEGT. The CDR3, as DNA: TGTGCCAGCAACCCCTCAGGGGTTGGTATCTATGGCTACACCTTC. Translated: CASNPSGVGIYGYTF.

CDR3 in DNA: TGTGCCAGCAGCCCCACCCACTCTACAGGGTCGATAAGAAACACCATATATTTT. Translated, it gives CASSPTHSTGSIRNTIYF. V gene TRBV3-1 (or the pseudogene TRBV3-2) combines with J gene TRBJ1-3; possibly TRBD1 for D (6 bases). Trimming cost V 4 bases and J 5 bases, with 24 bases left between them. This CDR3 spans 18 amino acids. Germline loops: CDR1 LGHDT, CDR2 YNNKEL (reference sequence).

The chain uses TRBV2 and TRBJ1-5; 9 bases agree with TRBD1. Losses at the gene ends were 3 bases for V and 4 bases for J; bases not matched to a gene: 10. This CDR3 has 17 residues. Germline CDR1 reads SNHLY; CDR2 reads FYNNEI. In DNA, the CDR3 is TGTGCCAGCAGTGAGGCACGGGACAGGGCCATTAATCAGCCCCAGCATTTT. Its translation is CASSEARDRAINQPQHF.

The chain links TRBV28 to TRBJ1-5, with D possibly being TRBD1 (5 bases). With 4 bases removed from V and 4 bases from J, the gap between germline ends came to 5 bases. The CDR3 has 12 amino acids. Germline lookup yields CDR1 MDHEN and CDR2 SYDVKM. The CDR3 reads CASSWGNQPQHF. The CDR3 DNA is TGTGCCAGCAGTTGGGGGAATCAGCCCCAGCATTTT. Using reference TRBV28 and TRBJ1-5 for the parts outside the CDR3, the full variable domain is DVKVTQSSRYLVKRTGEKVFLECVQDMDHENMFWYRQDPGLGLRLIYFSYDVKMKEKGDIPEGYSVSREKKERFSLILESASTNQTSMYLCASSWGNQPQHFGDGTRLSIL.

V and J are TRBV28 and TRBJ2-7; 11 nucleotides match TRBD2. The germline V gene has CDR1 MDHEN and CDR2 SYDVKM. CDR3 length: 14 residues. V shed 9 bases, J shed 3 bases, and the junction held 7 bases outside the gene matches. In nucleotides, the CDR3 is TGTGCCAGTTGGACTAGCGGGCCCCTCTACGAGCAGTACTTC. This codes for CASWTSGPLYEQYF.

The V gene is TRBV12-3 or TRBV12-4, the J gene TRBJ1-5; the D is unclear. CDR3 length: 13 residues. V was trimmed by 2 bases and J by 15 bases, leaving 17 bases between them. The chain's CDR3 is CASSLSRDGQRHF. The CDR3 DNA reads TGTGCCAGCAGTTTATCGAGGGATGGGCAGCGGCATTTT.